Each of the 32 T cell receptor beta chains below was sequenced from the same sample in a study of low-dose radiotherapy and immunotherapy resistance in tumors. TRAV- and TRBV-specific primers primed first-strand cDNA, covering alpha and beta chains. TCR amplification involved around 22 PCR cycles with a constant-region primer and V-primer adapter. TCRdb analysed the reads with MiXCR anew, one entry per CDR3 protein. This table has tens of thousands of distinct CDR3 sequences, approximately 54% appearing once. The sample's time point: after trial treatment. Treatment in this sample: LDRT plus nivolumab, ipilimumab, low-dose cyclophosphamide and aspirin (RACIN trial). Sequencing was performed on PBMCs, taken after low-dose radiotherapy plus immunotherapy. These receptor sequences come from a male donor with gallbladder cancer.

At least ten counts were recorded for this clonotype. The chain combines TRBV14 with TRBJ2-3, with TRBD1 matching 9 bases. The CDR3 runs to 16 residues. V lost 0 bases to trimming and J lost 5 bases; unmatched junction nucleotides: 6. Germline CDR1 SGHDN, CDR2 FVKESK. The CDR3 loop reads CASSQDGTGLRDTQYF. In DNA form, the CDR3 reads TGTGCCAGCAGCCAAGACGGGACAGGGTTAAGAGATACGCAGTATTTT. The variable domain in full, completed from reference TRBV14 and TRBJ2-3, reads EAGVTQFPSHSVIEKGQTVTLRCDPISGHDNLYWYRRVMGKEIKFLLHFVKESKQDESGMPNNRFLAERTGGTYSTLKVQPAELEDSGVYFCASSQDGTGLRDTQYFGPGTRLTVL.

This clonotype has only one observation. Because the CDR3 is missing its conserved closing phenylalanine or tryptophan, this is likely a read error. The CDR3 DNA follows: TGTGCCAGCAGCTTGTTGCTAGCGAGAAACACAGATACGCAGTATGTT. It encodes CASSLLLARNTDTQYV. The chain carries TRBV13 and TRBJ2-3, with a tentative D call TRBD2 (6 bases). CDR1 and CDR2 from the germline V gene are PRHDT and FYEKMQ (reference sequence). V was shortened by 3 bases and J by 2 bases, with 15 bases between the two germline ends. The CDR3 is 16 residues long.

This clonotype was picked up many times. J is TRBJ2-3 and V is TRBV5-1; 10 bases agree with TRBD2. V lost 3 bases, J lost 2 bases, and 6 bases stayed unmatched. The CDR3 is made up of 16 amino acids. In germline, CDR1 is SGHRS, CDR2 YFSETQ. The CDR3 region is CASSSGTSVDTDTQYF. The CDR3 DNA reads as TGCGCCAGCAGCTCCGGGACTAGCGTAGACACAGATACGCAGTATTTT.

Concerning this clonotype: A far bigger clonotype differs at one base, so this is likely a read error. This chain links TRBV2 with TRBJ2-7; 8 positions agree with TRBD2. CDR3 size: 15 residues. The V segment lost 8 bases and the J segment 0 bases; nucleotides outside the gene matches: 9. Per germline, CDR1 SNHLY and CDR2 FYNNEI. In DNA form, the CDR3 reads TGTGCCAGCCGCCAATCTAGCGGGCGCTCCTACGAGCAGTACTTC. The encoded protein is CASRQSSGRSYEQYF.

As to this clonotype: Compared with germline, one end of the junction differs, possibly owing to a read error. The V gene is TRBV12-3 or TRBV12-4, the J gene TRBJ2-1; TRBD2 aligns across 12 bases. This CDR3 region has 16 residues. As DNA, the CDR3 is TGTGCCAGCAGCTTAGAGCCTAGCGGGGGGGCCGATGAGCAGTTCTTC. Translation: CASSLEPSGGADEQFF.

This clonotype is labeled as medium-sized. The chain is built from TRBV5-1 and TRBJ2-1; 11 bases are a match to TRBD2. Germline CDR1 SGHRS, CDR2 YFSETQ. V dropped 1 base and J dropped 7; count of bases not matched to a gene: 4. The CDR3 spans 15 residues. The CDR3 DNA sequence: TGCGCCAGCAGCTTGACTAGCGGGAGTAAGAATGAGCAGTTCTTC. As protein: CASSLTSGSKNEQFF.

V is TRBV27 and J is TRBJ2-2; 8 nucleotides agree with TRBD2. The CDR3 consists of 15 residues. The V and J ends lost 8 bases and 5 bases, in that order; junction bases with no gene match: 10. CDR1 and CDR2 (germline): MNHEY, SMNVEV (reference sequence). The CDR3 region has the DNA TGTGCCAGCTCCTACGGGGGGGCCTATACCGGGGAGCTGTTTTTT. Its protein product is CASSYGGAYTGELFF.

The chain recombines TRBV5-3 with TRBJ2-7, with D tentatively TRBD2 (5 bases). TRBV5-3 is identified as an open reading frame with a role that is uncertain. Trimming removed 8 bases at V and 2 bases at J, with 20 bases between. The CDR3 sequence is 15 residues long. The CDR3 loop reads CASSPEPGFPYEQYF. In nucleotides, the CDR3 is TGTGCCAGCAGCCCGGAACCGGGGTTCCCCTACGAGCAGTACTTC.

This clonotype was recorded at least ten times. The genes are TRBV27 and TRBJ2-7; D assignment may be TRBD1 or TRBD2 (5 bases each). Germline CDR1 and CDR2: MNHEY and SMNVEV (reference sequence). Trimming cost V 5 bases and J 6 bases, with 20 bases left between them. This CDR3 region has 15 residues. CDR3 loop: CASSAPGPGVPEQYF. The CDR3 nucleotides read TGTGCCAGCAGTGCCCCAGGGCCCGGGGTACCCGAGCAGTACTTC.

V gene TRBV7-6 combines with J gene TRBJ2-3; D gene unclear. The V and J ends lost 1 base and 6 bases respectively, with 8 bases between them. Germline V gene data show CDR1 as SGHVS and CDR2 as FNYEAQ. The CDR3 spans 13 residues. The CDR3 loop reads CASSLGPSDTQYF. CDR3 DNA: TGTGCCAGCAGCTTAGGCCCCTCGGATACGCAGTATTTT.

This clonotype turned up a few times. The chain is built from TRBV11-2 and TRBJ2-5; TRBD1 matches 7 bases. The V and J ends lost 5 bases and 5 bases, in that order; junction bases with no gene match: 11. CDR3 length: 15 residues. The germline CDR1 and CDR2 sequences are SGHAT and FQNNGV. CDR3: CASSPLQGRTETQYF. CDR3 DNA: TGTGCCAGCAGCCCCCTACAGGGGCGCACGGAGACCCAGTACTTC.

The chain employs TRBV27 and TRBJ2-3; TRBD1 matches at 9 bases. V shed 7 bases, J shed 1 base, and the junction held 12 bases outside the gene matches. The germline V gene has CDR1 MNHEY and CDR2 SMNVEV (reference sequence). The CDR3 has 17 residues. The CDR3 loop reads CASIWGTGRLRTDTQYF. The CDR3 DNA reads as TGTGCCAGCATTTGGGGGACAGGGAGACTACGCACAGATACGCAGTATTTT.

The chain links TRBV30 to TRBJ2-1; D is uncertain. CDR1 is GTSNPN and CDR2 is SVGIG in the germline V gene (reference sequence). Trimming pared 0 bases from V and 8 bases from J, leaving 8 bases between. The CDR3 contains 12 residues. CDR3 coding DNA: TGTGCCTGGAGTGTAGGGAAGTATGAGCAGTTCTTC. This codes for CAWSVGKYEQFF.

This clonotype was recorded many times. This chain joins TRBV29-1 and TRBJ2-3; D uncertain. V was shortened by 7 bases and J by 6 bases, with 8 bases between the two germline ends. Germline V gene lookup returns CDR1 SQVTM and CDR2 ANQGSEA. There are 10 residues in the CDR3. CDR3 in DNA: TGCAGCGCCCAACAGGATACGCAGTATTTT. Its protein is CSAQQDTQYF.

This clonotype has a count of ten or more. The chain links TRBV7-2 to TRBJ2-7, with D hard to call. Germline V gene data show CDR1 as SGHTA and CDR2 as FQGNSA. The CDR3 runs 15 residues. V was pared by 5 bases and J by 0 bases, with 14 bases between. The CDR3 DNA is TGTGCCAGCAGCCTGCCGCTCGGCAGCTCCTACGAGCAGTACTTC. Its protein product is CASSLPLGSSYEQYF.

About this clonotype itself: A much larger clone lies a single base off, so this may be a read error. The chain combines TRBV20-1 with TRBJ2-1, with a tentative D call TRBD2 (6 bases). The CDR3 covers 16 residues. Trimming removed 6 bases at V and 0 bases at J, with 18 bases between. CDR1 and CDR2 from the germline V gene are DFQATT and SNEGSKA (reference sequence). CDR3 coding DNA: TGCAGTGCAGCCCCTCTAGCGTCGAGCTCCTACAATGAGCAGTTCTTC. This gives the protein CSAAPLASSSYNEQFF.

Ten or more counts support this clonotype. The CDR3 bases are TGTGCCAGCAGTGAGCATGGGGGACAGGGGATGTTGAACACTGAAGCTTTCTTT. This gives the protein CASSEHGGQGMLNTEAFF. The chain is built from TRBV6-2 or TRBV6-3 and TRBJ1-1; TRBD1 agrees at 10 bases. Germline V CDR1 and CDR2: MNHEY, SVGEGT. V lost 5 bases and J lost 0; bases outside the gene matches: 12. The CDR3 extends over 18 amino acids.

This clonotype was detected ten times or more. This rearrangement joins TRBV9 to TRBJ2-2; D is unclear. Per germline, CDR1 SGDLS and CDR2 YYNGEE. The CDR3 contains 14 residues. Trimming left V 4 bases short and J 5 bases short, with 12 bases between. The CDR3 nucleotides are TGTGCCAGCAGCTCCCTCTTCGGGACCGGGGAGCTGTTTTTT. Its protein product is CASSSLFGTGELFF.

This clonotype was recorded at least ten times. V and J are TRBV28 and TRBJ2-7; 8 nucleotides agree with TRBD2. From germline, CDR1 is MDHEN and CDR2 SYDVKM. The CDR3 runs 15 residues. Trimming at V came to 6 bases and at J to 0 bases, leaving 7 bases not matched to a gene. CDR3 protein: CASSPERESSYEQYF. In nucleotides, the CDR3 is TGTGCCAGCAGCCCCGAGCGGGAGAGCTCCTACGAGCAGTACTTC.

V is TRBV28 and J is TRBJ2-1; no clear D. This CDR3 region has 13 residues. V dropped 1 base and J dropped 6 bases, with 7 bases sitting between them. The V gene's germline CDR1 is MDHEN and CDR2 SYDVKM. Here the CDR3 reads CASSLFGANEQFF. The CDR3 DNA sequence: TGTGCCAGCAGTTTATTCGGCGCCAATGAGCAGTTCTTC.

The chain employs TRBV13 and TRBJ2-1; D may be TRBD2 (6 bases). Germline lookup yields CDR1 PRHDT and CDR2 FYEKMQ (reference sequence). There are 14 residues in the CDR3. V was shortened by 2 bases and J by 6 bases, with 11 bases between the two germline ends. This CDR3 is CASSLTREANEQFF. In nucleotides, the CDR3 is TGTGCCAGCAGCTTAACCAGGGAGGCCAATGAGCAGTTCTTC.

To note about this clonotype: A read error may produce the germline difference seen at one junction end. The CDR3 loop reads CASSEATTDTQYF. The CDR3 bases are TGTGCCAGCAGCGAAGCGACCACAGATACGCAGTATTTT. V and J are TRBV2 and TRBJ2-3, with D uncertain. There are 13 residues in the CDR3. Germline CDR1 is SNHLY and CDR2 is FYNNEI.

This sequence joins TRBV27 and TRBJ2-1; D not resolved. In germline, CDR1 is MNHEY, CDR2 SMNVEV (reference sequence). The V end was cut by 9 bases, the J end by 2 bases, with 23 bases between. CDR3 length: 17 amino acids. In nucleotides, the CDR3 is TGTGCCAGTGGTGGCAGCGTTTACCCAGAACCCTACAATGAGCAGTTCTTC. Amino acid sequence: CASGGSVYPEPYNEQFF.

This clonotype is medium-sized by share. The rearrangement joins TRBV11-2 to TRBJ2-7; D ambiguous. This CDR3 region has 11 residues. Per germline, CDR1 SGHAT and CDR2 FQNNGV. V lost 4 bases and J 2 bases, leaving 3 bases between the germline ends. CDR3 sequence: CASSSAYEQYF. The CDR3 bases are TGTGCCAGCAGCTCAGCCTACGAGCAGTACTTC.

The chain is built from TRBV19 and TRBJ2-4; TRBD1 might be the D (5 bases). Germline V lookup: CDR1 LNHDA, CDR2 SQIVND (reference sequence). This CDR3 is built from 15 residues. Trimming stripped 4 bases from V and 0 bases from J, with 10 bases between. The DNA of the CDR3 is TGTGCCAGTAGTAGGGGCGCAGTAGCCAAAAACATTCAGTACTTC. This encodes CASSRGAVAKNIQYF.

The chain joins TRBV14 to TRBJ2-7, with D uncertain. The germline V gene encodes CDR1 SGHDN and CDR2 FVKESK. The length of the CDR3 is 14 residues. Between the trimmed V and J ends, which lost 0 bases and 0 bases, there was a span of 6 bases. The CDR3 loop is CASSQEQISYEQYF. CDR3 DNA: TGTGCCAGCAGCCAAGAACAGATCTCCTACGAGCAGTACTTC.

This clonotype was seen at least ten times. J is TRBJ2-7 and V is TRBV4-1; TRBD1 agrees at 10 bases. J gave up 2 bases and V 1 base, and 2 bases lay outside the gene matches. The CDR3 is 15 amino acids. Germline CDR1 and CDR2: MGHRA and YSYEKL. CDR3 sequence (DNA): TGCGCCAGCAGCCAAGCCGGGACAGGGGCCTACGAGCAGTACTTC. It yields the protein CASSQAGTGAYEQYF.

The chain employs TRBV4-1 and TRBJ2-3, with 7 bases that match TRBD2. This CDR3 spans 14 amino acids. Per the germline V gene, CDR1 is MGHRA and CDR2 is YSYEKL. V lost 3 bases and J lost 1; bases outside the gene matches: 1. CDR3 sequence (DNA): TGCGCCAGCAGCCAGCGGGAGCGCACAGATACGCAGTATTTT. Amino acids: CASSQRERTDTQYF.

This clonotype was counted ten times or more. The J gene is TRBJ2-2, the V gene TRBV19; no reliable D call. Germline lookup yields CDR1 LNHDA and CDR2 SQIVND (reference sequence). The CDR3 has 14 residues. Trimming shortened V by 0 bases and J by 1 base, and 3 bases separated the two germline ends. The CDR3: CASSIEGNTGELFF. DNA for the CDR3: TGTGCCAGTAGTATAGAGGGGAACACCGGGGAGCTGTTTTTT.

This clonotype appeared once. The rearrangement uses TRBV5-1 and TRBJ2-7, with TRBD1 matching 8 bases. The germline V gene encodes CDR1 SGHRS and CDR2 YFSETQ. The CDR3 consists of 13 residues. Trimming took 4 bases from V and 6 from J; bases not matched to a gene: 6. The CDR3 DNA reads TGCGCCAGCAGCATAGGACAGGGAGGCGAGCAGTACTTC. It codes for CASSIGQGGEQYF.

The CDR3 coding sequence is TGCGCCAGCAGCTTGTCGGGTAAACTTAATGCCGGGGAGCTGTTTTTT. Its translation is CASSLSGKLNAGELFF. The chain carries TRBV5-1 and TRBJ2-2, with unresolved D. This CDR3 is 16 amino acids long. Germline CDR1 SGHRS, CDR2 YFSETQ. V lost 1 base and J lost 6, with 16 bases in between.

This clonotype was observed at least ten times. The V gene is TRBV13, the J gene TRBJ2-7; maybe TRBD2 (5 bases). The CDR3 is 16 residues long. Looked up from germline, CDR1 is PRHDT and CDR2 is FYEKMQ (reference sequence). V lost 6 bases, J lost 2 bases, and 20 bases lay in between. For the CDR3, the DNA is TGTGCCAGCAGTAGGCGGGTAGCGAATATGCCCTACGAGCAGTACTTC. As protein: CASSRRVANMPYEQYF.